Detailed here is one T cell receptor (beta chain). The CDR3 has 16 residues. Germline CDR1 LNHNV, CDR2 YYDKDF (reference sequence). The V and J ends lost 1 base and 3 bases respectively, with 13 bases between them. Method: immunoSEQ multiplex PCR; TCRdb's copy keeps in-frame clones and lacks some. This sample has 450,000 to 600,000 clones, with around 79% found just once. The data derive from a study of shared clonotypes between healthy human individuals. The sample consisted of PBMCs. The chain carries TRBV15 and TRBJ2-1; D not certain. The TCR originated in a middle-aged woman in good health. Some clones in this sample may be carry-over from other donors' samples. The CDR3 loop is CATSRVGSSIYNEQFF. The CDR3 bases are TGTGCCACCAGCAGAGTGGGCTCCTCTATCTACAATGAGCAGTTCTTC.